This TCR beta chain was captured in a study of T cell repertoires in cytomegalovirus infection. At the level of the study: An indication of both CMV infection and matching HLA type came from public TCR beta signatures. The study's findings and limits: Summed frequency of shared TCR beta families picked out CMV carriers who also had the relevant HLA. Clonotypes of TCR beta that were HLA-C-restricted and CMV-specific dominated the ex vivo response.

One entry per CDR3 protein results from TCRdb running MiXCR on the reads. The data show 300,000 or so distinct CDR3 sequences, with under 30% seen just once and approximately 14% held by the top ten. V dropped 5 bases and J dropped 7; count of bases not matched to a gene: 6. CDR3 size: 14 residues. The germline gives CDR1 SGHTA, CDR2 FQGNSA. This clonotype has ten or more counts. No antigen is known for it. This receptor was obtained from a human donor in good health (CMV status not recorded). Some clones in this sample may be carry-over from other donors' samples. The chain combines TRBV7-2 with TRBJ2-4; 9 bases fit TRBD1. Material for sequencing was PBMCs. This CDR3 is CASSRTGTGNIQYF. The CDR3 DNA sequence: TGTGCCAGCAGCCGGACCGGGACAGGGAACATTCAGTACTTC.